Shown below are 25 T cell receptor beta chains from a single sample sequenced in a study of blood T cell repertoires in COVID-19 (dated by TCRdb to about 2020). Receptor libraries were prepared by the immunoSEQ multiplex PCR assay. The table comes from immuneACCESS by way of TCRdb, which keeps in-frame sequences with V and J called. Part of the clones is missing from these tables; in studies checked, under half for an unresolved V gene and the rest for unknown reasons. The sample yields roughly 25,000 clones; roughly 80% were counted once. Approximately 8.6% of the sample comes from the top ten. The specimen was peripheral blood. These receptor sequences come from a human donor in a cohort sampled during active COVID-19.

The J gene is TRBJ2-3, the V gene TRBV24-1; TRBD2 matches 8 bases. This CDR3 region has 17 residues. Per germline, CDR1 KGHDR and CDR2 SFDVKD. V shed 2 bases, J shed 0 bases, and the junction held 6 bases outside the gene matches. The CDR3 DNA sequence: TGTGCCACCAGTGATTCGGGGGGGGCGGCTAGCACAGATACGCAGTATTTT. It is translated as CATSDSGGAASTDTQYF.

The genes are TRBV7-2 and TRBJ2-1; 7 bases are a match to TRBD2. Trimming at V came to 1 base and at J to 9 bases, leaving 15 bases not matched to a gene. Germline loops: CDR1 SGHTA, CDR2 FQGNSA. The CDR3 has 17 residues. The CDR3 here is CASSLGPSGSTGVEQFF. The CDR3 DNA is TGTGCCAGCAGCTTAGGGCCTAGCGGTTCGACTGGAGTTGAGCAGTTCTTC.

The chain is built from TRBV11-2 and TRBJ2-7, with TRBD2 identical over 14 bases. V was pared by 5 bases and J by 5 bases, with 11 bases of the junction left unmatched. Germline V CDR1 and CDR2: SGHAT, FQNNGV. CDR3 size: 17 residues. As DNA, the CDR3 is TGTGCCAGCAGCCAGGGGACTAGCGGGAGTAGGGGTCACGAGCAGTACTTC. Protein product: CASSQGTSGSRGHEQYF.

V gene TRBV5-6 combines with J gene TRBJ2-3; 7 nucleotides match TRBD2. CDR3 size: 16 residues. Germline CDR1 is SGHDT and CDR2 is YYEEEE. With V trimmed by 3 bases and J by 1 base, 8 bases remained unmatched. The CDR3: CASSWVAGRGTDTQYF. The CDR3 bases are TGTGCCAGCAGCTGGGTGGCGGGGAGGGGCACAGATACGCAGTATTTT.

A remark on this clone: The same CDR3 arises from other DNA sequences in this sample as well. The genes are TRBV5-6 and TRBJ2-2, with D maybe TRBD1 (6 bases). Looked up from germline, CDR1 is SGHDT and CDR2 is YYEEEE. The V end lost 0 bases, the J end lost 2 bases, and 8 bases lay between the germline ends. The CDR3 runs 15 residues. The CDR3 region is CASSLGGTNTGELFF. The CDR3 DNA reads TGTGCCAGCAGCTTGGGTGGGACAAACACCGGGGAGCTGTTTTTT.

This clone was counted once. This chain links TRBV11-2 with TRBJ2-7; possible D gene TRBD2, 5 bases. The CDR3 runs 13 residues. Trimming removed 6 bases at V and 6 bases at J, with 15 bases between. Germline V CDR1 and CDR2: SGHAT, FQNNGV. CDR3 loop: CASRDAGLLEQYF. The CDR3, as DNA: TGTGCCAGCAGGGACGCAGGACTCCTCGAGCAGTACTTC.

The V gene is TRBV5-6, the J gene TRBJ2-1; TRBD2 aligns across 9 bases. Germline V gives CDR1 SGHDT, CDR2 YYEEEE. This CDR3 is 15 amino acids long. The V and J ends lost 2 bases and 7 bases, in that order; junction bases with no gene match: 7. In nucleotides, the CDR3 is TGTGCCAGCAGCTTTTATAGCGGGAGTACGAATGAGCAGTTCTTC. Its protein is CASSFYSGSTNEQFF.

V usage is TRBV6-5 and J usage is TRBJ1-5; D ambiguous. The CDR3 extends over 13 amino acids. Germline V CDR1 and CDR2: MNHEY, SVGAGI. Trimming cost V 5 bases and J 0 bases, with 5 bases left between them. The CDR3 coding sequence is TGTGCCAGCAGTCCCAATAGCAATCAGCCCCAGCATTTT. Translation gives CASSPNSNQPQHF.

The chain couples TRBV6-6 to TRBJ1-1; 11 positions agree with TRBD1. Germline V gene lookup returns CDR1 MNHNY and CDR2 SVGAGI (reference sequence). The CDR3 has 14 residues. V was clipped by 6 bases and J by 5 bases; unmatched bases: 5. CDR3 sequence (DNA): TGTGCCAGCAGGACGGACAGGGGGCTAACTGAAGCTTTCTTT. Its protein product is CASRTDRGLTEAFF.

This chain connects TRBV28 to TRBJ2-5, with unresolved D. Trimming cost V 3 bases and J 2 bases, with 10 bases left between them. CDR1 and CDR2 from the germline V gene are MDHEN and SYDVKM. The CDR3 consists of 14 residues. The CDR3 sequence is CASSFSRSQETQYF. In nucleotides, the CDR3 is TGTGCCAGCAGTTTTAGTCGATCTCAAGAGACCCAGTACTTC.

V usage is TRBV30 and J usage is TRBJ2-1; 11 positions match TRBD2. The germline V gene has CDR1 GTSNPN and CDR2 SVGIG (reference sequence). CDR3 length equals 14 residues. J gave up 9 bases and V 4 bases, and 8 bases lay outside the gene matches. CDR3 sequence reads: CAWILTSGMGEQFF. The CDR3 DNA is TGTGCCTGGATATTGACTAGCGGGATGGGTGAGCAGTTCTTC.

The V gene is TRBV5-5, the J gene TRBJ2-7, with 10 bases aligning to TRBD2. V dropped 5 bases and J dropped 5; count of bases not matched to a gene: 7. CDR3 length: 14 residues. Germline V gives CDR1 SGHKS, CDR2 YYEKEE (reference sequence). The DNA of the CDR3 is TGTGCCAGCAGGTCAGCTAGCGGGAGTAACGAGCAGTACTTC. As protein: CASRSASGSNEQYF.

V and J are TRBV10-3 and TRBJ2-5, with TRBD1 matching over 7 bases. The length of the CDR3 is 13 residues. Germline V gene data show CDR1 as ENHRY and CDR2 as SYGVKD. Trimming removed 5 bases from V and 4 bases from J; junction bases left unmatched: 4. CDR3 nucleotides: TGTGCCATCAGTAGCAGGGGGTCAGAGACCCAGTACTTC. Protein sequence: CAISSRGSETQYF.

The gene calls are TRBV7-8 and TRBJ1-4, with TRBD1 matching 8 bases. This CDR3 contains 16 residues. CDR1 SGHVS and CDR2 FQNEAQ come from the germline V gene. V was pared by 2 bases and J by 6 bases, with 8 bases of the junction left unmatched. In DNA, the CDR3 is TGTGCCAGCAGCTTAAGTCGGACAGGGTCTTATGAAAAACTGTTTTTT. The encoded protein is CASSLSRTGSYEKLFF.

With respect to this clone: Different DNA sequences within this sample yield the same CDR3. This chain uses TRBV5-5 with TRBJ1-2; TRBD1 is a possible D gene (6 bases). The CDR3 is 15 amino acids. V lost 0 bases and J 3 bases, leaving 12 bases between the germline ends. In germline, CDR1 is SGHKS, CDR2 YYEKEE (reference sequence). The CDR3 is CASSLAQGRDYGYTF. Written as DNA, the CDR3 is TGTGCCAGCAGCTTGGCGCAGGGGAGGGACTATGGCTACACCTTC. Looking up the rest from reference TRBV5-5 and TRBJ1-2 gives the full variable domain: DAGVTQSPTHLIKTRGQQVTLRCSPISGHKSVSWYQQVLGQGPQFIFQYYEKEERGRGNFPDRFSARQFPNYSSELNVNALLLGDSALYLCASSLAQGRDYGYTFGSGTRLTVV.

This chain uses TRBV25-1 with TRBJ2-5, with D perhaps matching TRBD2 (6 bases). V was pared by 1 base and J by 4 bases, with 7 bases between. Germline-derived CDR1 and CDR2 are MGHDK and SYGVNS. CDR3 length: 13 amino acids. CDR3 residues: CASSEWGGETQYF. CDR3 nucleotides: TGTGCCAGCAGTGAATGGGGAGGAGAGACCCAGTACTTC.

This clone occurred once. The CDR3: CASSKQGNTGELFF. DNA for the CDR3: TGTGCCAGCAGCAAACAGGGAAACACCGGGGAGCTGTTTTTT. The gene calls are TRBV7-7 and TRBJ2-2, with D perhaps TRBD1 (6 bases). The CDR3 runs 14 residues. V was pared by 5 bases and J by 2 bases, with 9 bases between. CDR1 and CDR2 (germline): SSHAT, FNYEAQ (reference sequence).

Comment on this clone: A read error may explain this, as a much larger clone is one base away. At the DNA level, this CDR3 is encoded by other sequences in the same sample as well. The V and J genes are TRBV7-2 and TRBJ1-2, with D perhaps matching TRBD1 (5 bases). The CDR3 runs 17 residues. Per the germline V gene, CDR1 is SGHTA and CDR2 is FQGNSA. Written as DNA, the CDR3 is TGTGCCAGCAGCCCCGAACCCCTGACAGTATTGGGATATGGCTACACCTTT. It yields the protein CASSPEPLTVLGYGYTF.

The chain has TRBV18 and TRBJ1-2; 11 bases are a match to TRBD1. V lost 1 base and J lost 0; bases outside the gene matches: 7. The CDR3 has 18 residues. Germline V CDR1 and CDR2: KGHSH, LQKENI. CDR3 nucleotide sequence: TGTGCCAGCTCACCACGACCGGGACAGGGGGACGCTAACTATGGCTACACCTTC. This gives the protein CASSPRPGQGDANYGYTF.

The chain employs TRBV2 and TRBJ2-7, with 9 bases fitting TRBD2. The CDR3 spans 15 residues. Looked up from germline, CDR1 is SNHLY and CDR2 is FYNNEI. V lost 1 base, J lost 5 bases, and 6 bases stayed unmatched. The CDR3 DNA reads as TGTGCCAGCAGTGAAGAGGGATTAGCGGGAGACGAGCAGTACTTC. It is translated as CASSEEGLAGDEQYF. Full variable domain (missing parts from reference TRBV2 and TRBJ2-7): EPEVTQTPSHQVTQMGQEVILRCVPISNHLYFYWYRQILGQKVEFLVSFYNNEISEKSEIFDDQFSVERPDGSNFTLKIRSTKLEDSAMYFCASSEEGLAGDEQYFGPGTRLTVT.

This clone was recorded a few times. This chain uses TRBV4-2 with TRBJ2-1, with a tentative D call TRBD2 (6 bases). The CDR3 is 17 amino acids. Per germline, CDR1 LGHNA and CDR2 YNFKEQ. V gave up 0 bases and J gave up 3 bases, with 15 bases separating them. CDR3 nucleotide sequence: TGTGCCAGCAGCCAAGATGAGGGTAGCGGAGTCTACAATGAGCAGTTCTTC. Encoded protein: CASSQDEGSGVYNEQFF.

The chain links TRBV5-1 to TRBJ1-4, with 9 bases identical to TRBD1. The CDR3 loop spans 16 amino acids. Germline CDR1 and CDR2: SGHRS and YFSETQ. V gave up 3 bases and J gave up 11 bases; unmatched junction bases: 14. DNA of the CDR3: TGCGCCAGCAGCTCAAACCCCACAGGGGGCCCAGATAAACTGTTTTTT. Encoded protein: CASSSNPTGGPDKLFF. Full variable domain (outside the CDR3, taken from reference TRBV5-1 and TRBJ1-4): KAGVTQTPRYLIKTRGQQVTLSCSPISGHRSVSWYQQTPGQGLQFLFEYFSETQRNKGNFPGRFSGRQFSNSRSEMNVSTLELGDSALYLCASSSNPTGGPDKLFFGSGTQLSVL.

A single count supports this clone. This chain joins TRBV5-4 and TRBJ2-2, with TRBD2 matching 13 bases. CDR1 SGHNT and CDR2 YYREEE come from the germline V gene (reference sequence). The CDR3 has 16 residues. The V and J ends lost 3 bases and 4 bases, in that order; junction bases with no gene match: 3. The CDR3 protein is CASSSLAGGITGELFF. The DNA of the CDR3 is TGTGCCAGCAGCTCACTAGCGGGAGGGATCACCGGGGAGCTGTTTTTT.

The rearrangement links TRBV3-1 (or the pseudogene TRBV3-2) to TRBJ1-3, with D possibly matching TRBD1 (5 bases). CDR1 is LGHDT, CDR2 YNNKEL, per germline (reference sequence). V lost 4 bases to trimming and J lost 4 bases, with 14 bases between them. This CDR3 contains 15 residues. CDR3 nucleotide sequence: TGTGCCAGCAGCCCTCAGGGAGGTCAAGGAAACACCATATATTTT. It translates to CASSPQGGQGNTIYF.

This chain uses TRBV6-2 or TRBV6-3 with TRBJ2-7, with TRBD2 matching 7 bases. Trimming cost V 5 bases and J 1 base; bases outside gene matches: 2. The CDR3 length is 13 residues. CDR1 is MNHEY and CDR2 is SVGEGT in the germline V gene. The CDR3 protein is CASSRGESYEQYF. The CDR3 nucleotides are TGTGCCAGCAGTCGGGGGGAGTCCTACGAGCAGTACTTC.